Shown below are 16 T cell receptor beta chains from a single sample sequenced in a study of blood T cell repertoires in COVID-19. Using immunoSEQ multiplex PCR, the repertoire was profiled, and TCRdb retains in-frame clones only, with some absent. This table has roughly 100,000 clones, about three quarters appearing once. Source material: peripheral blood. The receptors here all came from a woman aged 70 to 79 with acute or convalescent COVID-19.

The chain links TRBV30 to TRBJ1-1; D gene ambiguous. With 5 bases removed from V and 11 bases from J, the gap between germline ends came to 24 bases. CDR1 GTSNPN and CDR2 SVGIG come from the germline V gene (reference sequence). This CDR3 contains 14 residues. The CDR3 region has the DNA TGTGCCTGGGAAGCGGGGAAAGGAAACATGGGGGCTTTCTTT. It is translated as CAWEAGKGNMGAFF.

The genes are TRBV27 and TRBJ2-7; D perhaps matches TRBD1 (5 bases). The CDR3 consists of 13 residues. Trimming left V 6 bases short and J 2 bases short, with 11 bases between. Germline V gene data show CDR1 as MNHEY and CDR2 as SMNVEV (reference sequence). In nucleotides, the CDR3 is TGTGCCAGCAGGCAGGACACCCCCTACGAGCAGTACTTC. It specifies CASRQDTPYEQYF.

The chain combines TRBV19 with TRBJ2-7; tentative D call: TRBD1 (6 bases). The CDR3 loop spans 15 amino acids. The germline gives CDR1 LNHDA, CDR2 SQIVND (reference sequence). Trimming shortened V by 4 bases and J by 3 bases, and 16 bases separated the two germline ends. DNA for the CDR3: TGTGCCAGTAGTACTACAGGGTTCGGAAACTACGAGCAGTACTTC. Translation gives CASSTTGFGNYEQYF.

V usage is TRBV5-1 and J usage is TRBJ2-2; TRBD2 might be the D (8 bases). This CDR3 has 16 amino acids. Germline V gene sequence: CDR1 SGHRS, CDR2 YFSETQ. Trimming removed 4 bases at V and 9 bases at J, with 22 bases between. The CDR3 DNA sequence: TGCGCCAGCAGCCGAGATACAGGGGCGGGAGGAAGGGAGCTGTTTTTT. Its protein is CASSRDTGAGGRELFF. The whole variable domain, remainder taken from reference TRBV5-1 and TRBJ2-2, is KAGVTQTPRYLIKTRGQQVTLSCSPISGHRSVSWYQQTPGQGLQFLFEYFSETQRNKGNFPGRFSGRQFSNSRSEMNVSTLELGDSALYLCASSRDTGAGGRELFFGEGSRLTVL.

This chain links TRBV30 with TRBJ1-2; D gene ambiguous. Germline CDR1 reads GTSNPN; CDR2 reads SVGIG (reference sequence). Between the trimmed V and J ends, which lost 4 bases and 5 bases, there was a span of 14 bases. This CDR3 comprises 13 residues. CDR3 nucleotides: TGTGCCTGGACCCTACGGGGAGAGTATGGCTACACCTTC. Protein product: CAWTLRGEYGYTF.

In its sample, this clone was seen a few times. This chain joins TRBV28 and TRBJ2-3; maybe TRBD1 (7 bases). The length of the CDR3 is 17 residues. V was cut by 2 bases and J by 2 bases, with 17 bases left in between. The germline CDR1 and CDR2 sequences are MDHEN and SYDVKM. CDR3 coding DNA: TGTGCCAGCAGTTTAGGAGGGGCAGGGGGGATCACAGATACGCAGTATTTT. This translates into CASSLGGAGGITDTQYF.

For this clone: Germline and junction disagree at one end, which may indicate a read error. The rearrangement links TRBV15 to TRBJ2-7; 12 bases are shared with TRBD2. The germline V gene encodes CDR1 LNHNV and CDR2 YYDKDF (reference sequence). This CDR3 spans 12 amino acids. In DNA form, the CDR3 reads TGTGCCACCAGCAGAGGGACTAGCGGGGCAATCTTC. As protein: CATSRGTSGAIF.

This clone was found a few times. The V and J genes are TRBV27 and TRBJ1-5, with a weak D call TRBD1 (5 bases). The length of the CDR3 is 14 residues. CDR1 is MNHEY and CDR2 is SMNVEV in the germline V gene (reference sequence). Trimming pared 5 bases from V and 6 bases from J, leaving 14 bases between. The CDR3 sequence: CASSTGVLGQPQHF. DNA of the CDR3: TGTGCCAGCAGTACGGGGGTTTTAGGTCAGCCCCAGCATTTT.

This clone was recorded a few times. The rearrangement links TRBV6-5 to TRBJ2-3; possible D gene TRBD2, 6 bases. The CDR3 runs to 14 residues. The V and J ends lost 7 bases and 2 bases respectively, with 13 bases between them. Per the germline V gene, CDR1 is MNHEY and CDR2 is SVGAGI. CDR3 sequence (DNA): TGTGCCAGCAATTCGGGACTCGTCACAGATACGCAGTATTTT. Amino acid sequence: CASNSGLVTDTQYF.

This chain links TRBV9 with TRBJ2-7; D may be TRBD1 (7 bases). Per germline, CDR1 SGDLS and CDR2 YYNGEE. Trimming shortened V by 0 bases and J by 2 bases, and 15 bases separated the two germline ends. The CDR3 runs to 16 residues. CDR3 amino acids: CASSVAGAGGPYEQYF. In nucleotides, the CDR3 is TGTGCCAGCAGCGTAGCGGGGGCAGGGGGTCCCTACGAGCAGTACTTC.

This clone was seen a few times. The chain uses TRBV7-8 and TRBJ1-4; no firm D call. Trimming removed 5 bases at V and 3 bases at J, with 7 bases between. Germline V gene lookup returns CDR1 SGHVS and CDR2 FQNEAQ. The CDR3 is 13 residues long. CDR3 in DNA: TGTGCCAGCAGCAGAGGGCCTAATGAAAAACTGTTTTTT. Protein: CASSRGPNEKLFF.

This clone was seen a single time. The chain carries TRBV19 and TRBJ1-1; 7 nucleotides line up with TRBD1. After removal of 5 bases from V and 3 bases from J, the junction contained 3 bases not matched to a gene. The CDR3 has 13 amino acids. From germline, CDR1 is LNHDA and CDR2 SQIVND (reference sequence). The CDR3 DNA sequence: TGTGCCAGTAGTGGTGGGACAGACACTGAAGCTTTCTTT. Its translation is CASSGGTDTEAFF.

This clone was seen more than once but under ten times. The chain recombines TRBV5-1 with TRBJ2-1, with D possibly TRBD1 on 5 matching bases. Trimming cost V 4 bases and J 6 bases, with 14 bases left between them. Germline-derived CDR1 and CDR2 are SGHRS and YFSETQ. The CDR3 sequence is 14 residues long. This chain's CDR3 is CASSPAQGGNEQFF. CDR3 nucleotide sequence: TGCGCCAGCAGCCCGGCCCAGGGTGGCAATGAGCAGTTCTTC.

The rearrangement uses TRBV9 and TRBJ2-5; D possibly corresponds to TRBD1 (5 bases). Germline V CDR1 and CDR2: SGDLS, YYNGEE. V was pared by 1 base and J by 3 bases, with 13 bases between. The CDR3 has 15 residues. The CDR3 here is CASSVQWGREETQYF. CDR3 DNA sequence: TGTGCCAGCAGCGTACAATGGGGCAGGGAAGAGACCCAGTACTTC.

The chain links TRBV6-5 to TRBJ1-6, with D unresolved. The CDR3 sequence is 14 residues long. Germline loops: CDR1 MNHEY, CDR2 SVGAGI. Trimming removed 8 bases at V and 0 bases at J, with 8 bases between. DNA for the CDR3: TGTGCCAGCCGAGGGAGCTCCTATAATTCACCCCTCCACTTT. This gives the protein CASRGSSYNSPLHF.

The V gene is TRBV28, the J gene TRBJ1-1; D gene ambiguous. The CDR3 contains 15 residues. Germline CDR1 and CDR2: MDHEN and SYDVKM. The V end lost 6 bases, the J end lost 1 base, and 15 bases lay between the germline ends. The CDR3 DNA reads as TGTGCCAGCAGCCTGACATGGGCGTCGAACACTGAAGCTTTCTTT. Protein: CASSLTWASNTEAFF.